These 7 T cell receptor beta chains share one sample of origin, sequenced in a study of cytomegalovirus exposure and HLA in healthy donors. The PCR made use of 60 Vbeta and 13 Jbeta primers. Sequencing used immunoSEQ multiplex PCR; TCRdb keeps in-frame clones, though not all of them. Of fewer than 250,000 clones listed, 60% to 80% were seen once; the top ten hold approximately 2.8%. Material: PBMCs. These receptors originate from a woman aged 30 to 39 in good health and CMV-seropositive.

CDR3 protein: CASSLRGGVGNTIYF. The CDR3 DNA reads as TGTGCCAGCAGTTTACGAGGGGGCGTTGGAAACACCATATATTTT. This sequence joins TRBV27 and TRBJ1-3, with 7 bases lining up with TRBD1. Germline V CDR1 and CDR2: MNHEY, SMNVEV (reference sequence). Unmatched junction bases numbered 4, after V lost 2 bases and J lost 3 bases. The CDR3 contains 15 residues.

The V and J genes are TRBV29-1 and TRBJ2-1; D uncertain. The CDR3 is made up of 13 amino acids. From germline, CDR1 is SQVTM and CDR2 ANQGSEA. V was pared by 8 bases and J by 0 bases, with 11 bases between. Here the CDR3 reads CSIDGFSYNEQFF. The CDR3 coding sequence is TGCAGCATCGACGGGTTCTCCTACAATGAGCAGTTCTTC.

The chain links TRBV27 to TRBJ2-1; D uncertain. V shed 4 bases and J shed 9 bases, with 13 bases lying between them. This CDR3 has 13 residues. CDR1 and CDR2 from the germline V gene are MNHEY and SMNVEV (reference sequence). As DNA, the CDR3 is TGTGCCAGCAGTTCAACCCTAGAAGGTGAGCAGTTCTTC. Amino acid sequence: CASSSTLEGEQFF.

This clone was detected once. The V gene is TRBV28, the J gene TRBJ2-7, with 9 bases matching TRBD2. CDR3 size: 15 residues. Germline V gives CDR1 MDHEN, CDR2 SYDVKM. The J segment lost 0 bases and the V segment lost 4 bases, leaving 4 bases of the junction unmatched. The CDR3 DNA sequence: TGTGCCAGCAGTTCTCTAGCGGGGAGCTCCTACGAGCAGTACTTC. Translating gives CASSSLAGSSYEQYF.

This clone was seen only a few times. The J gene is TRBJ2-1, the V gene TRBV5-1, with 13 bases lining up with TRBD2. The V gene's germline CDR1 is SGHRS and CDR2 YFSETQ. Germline trimming cut 5 bases from V and 7 bases from J; bases unmatched to any gene: 9. This CDR3 has 16 residues. Here the CDR3 reads CASRTSGRPVGNEQFF. For the CDR3, the DNA is TGCGCCAGCAGGACTAGCGGGAGGCCCGTTGGGAATGAGCAGTTCTTC.

This clone was observed a few times. The chain combines TRBV5-4 with TRBJ2-1; 8 bases map to TRBD2. V lost 4 bases, J lost 10 bases, and 7 bases stayed unmatched. The CDR3 extends over 13 amino acids. CDR1 is SGHNT, CDR2 YYREEE, per germline (reference sequence). CDR3 protein: CASSLPGLGEQFF. The CDR3 DNA follows: TGTGCCAGCAGCCTACCGGGACTAGGGGAGCAGTTCTTC.

The chain employs TRBV5-8 and TRBJ2-6; 7 positions agree with TRBD1. V lost 1 base and J lost 8; bases outside the gene matches: 3. In germline, CDR1 is SGHTS, CDR2 YDEGEE. The CDR3 sequence is 14 residues long. CDR3 bases: TGTGCCAGCAGCTTGAAACAGGGGACCAACGTCCTGACTTTC. Translation: CASSLKQGTNVLTF.